Listed here are 18 T cell receptor beta chains from one sample, sequenced in a study of T cell repertoires in cytomegalovirus infection. TCRdb independently ran MiXCR on the reads; one entry per CDR3 protein. The sample lists 200,000 to 300,000 distinct CDR3 sequences, 8% to 9.5% occurring once. The specimen sequenced was PBMCs. The source is a human donor in good health (CMV status not recorded). Some clones in this sample may be carry-over from other donors' samples.

The chain links TRBV20-1 to TRBJ1-1; D remains ambiguous. CDR1 and CDR2 from the germline V gene are DFQATT and SNEGSKA (reference sequence). This CDR3 comprises 14 residues. The V gene lost 6 bases and the J gene lost 2 bases, with 16 bases spanning the gap. CDR3 sequence: CSAAGPDFNTEAFF. CDR3 coding DNA: TGCAGTGCCGCAGGTCCGGACTTCAACACTGAAGCTTTCTTT.

The chain uses TRBV7-2 and TRBJ1-2, with 8 nucleotides matching TRBD1. This CDR3 region has 14 residues. Germline lookup yields CDR1 SGHTA and CDR2 FQGNSA. V was pared by 4 bases and J by 6 bases, with 7 bases of the junction left unmatched. The CDR3: CASSSPDRENGYTF. The CDR3 DNA reads TGTGCCAGCAGCTCCCCGGACAGGGAAAATGGCTACACCTTC.

This sequence joins TRBV15 and TRBJ2-1, with D possibly TRBD1 on 5 matching bases. V lost 5 bases and J 10 bases, leaving 18 bases between the germline ends. The CDR3 runs 14 residues. Germline V gene lookup returns CDR1 LNHNV and CDR2 YYDKDF (reference sequence). This CDR3 reads CATSQGIDSREQFF. The CDR3 DNA reads as TGTGCCACCAGCCAGGGAATAGATTCGCGCGAGCAGTTCTTC. The full variable domain, completed using reference TRBV15 and TRBJ2-1, is DAMVIQNPRYQVTQFGKPVTLSCSQTLNHNVMYWYQQKSSQAPKLLFHYYDKDFNNEADTPDNFQSRRPNTSFCFLDIRSPGLGDTAMYLCATSQGIDSREQFFGPGTRLTVL.

This clonotype was recorded at least ten times. J is TRBJ2-1 and V is TRBV7-2, with 8 nucleotides matching TRBD1. The CDR3 is 14 residues long. CDR1 and CDR2 (germline): SGHTA, FQGNSA. V trimming: 5 bases; J trimming: 6 bases; junction bases outside the gene matches: 6. CDR3 bases: TGTGCCAGCAGCCGAACGACAGGGGTCAATGAGCAGTTCTTC. This encodes CASSRTTGVNEQFF.

This clonotype was counted a few times. The chain uses TRBV2 and TRBJ2-5; 11 bases are a match to TRBD2. V trimming: 8 bases; J trimming: 1 base; junction bases outside the gene matches: 6. The CDR3 covers 15 residues. Germline CDR1 SNHLY, CDR2 FYNNEI. The CDR3 spells CASLGLAAAQETQYF. The CDR3 coding sequence is TGTGCCAGCTTGGGACTAGCGGCGGCCCAAGAGACCCAGTACTTC.

This clonotype was detected many times. The rearrangement links TRBV7-2 to TRBJ2-5; D unresolved. Trimming stripped 1 base from V and 5 bases from J, with 11 bases between. The CDR3 sequence is 14 residues long. Germline loops: CDR1 SGHTA, CDR2 FQGNSA. In DNA, the CDR3 is TGTGCCAGCAGCTTAGGGGGATTTGGGGAGACCCAGTACTTC. This codes for CASSLGGFGETQYF.

The chain uses TRBV7-4 and TRBJ2-1; 7 bases match TRBD1. CDR3 size: 14 residues. V was clipped by 5 bases and J by 5 bases; unmatched bases: 6. CDR1 SGHVT and CDR2 SQSDAQ come from the germline V gene. CDR3 sequence: CASSVKTGHNEQFF. The CDR3 DNA follows: TGTGCCAGCAGCGTTAAGACAGGGCACAATGAGCAGTTCTTC.

This clonotype was seen repeatedly, ten times or more. V gene TRBV7-2 combines with J gene TRBJ1-1; tentatively, D is TRBD1 (5 bases). Trimming shortened V by 3 bases and J by 1 base, and 12 bases separated the two germline ends. CDR3 length: 15 residues. In germline, CDR1 is SGHTA, CDR2 FQGNSA. The CDR3 region is CASSLDTSWNTEAFF. The DNA of the CDR3 is TGTGCCAGCAGCTTGGACACTTCCTGGAACACTGAAGCTTTCTTT.

The sample holds many counts of this clonotype. The gene calls are TRBV7-2 and TRBJ2-1; tentatively, D is TRBD1 (6 bases). Trimming cost V 0 bases and J 1 base, with 7 bases left between them. This CDR3 has 15 amino acids. Per germline, CDR1 SGHTA and CDR2 FQGNSA. The DNA of the CDR3 is TGTGCCAGCAGCTTAGCCCAGGGGTCCTACAATGAGCAGTTCTTC. Its protein product is CASSLAQGSYNEQFF. Full variable domain (missing parts from reference TRBV7-2 and TRBJ2-1): GAGVSQSPSNKVTEKGKDVELRCDPISGHTALYWYRQSLGQGLEFLIYFQGNSAPDKSGLPSDRFSAERTGGSVSTLTIQRTQQEDSAVYLCASSLAQGSYNEQFFGPGTRLTVL.

This clonotype was seen at least ten times. The chain is built from TRBV7-9 and TRBJ2-2; 7 bases match TRBD1. CDR1 SEHNR and CDR2 FQNEAQ come from the germline V gene (reference sequence). Losses at the gene ends were 4 bases for V and 2 bases for J; bases not matched to a gene: 10. This CDR3 region has 17 residues. The CDR3 loop is CASSSLRTGTNTGELFF. The CDR3 DNA reads as TGTGCCAGCAGCTCTCTTCGGACAGGAACCAACACCGGGGAGCTGTTTTTT.

This clonotype was picked up many times. The chain employs TRBV19 and TRBJ2-2; TRBD1 agrees at 12 bases. The CDR3 contains 16 residues. V dropped 5 bases and J dropped 6; count of bases not matched to a gene: 7. Germline V CDR1 and CDR2: LNHDA, SQIVND (reference sequence). In DNA, the CDR3 is TGTGCCAGTAGTTCGCACGGGACAGGGGGCCCCGGGGAGCTGTTTTTT. It yields the protein CASSSHGTGGPGELFF.

This clonotype was seen at least ten times. The chain couples TRBV7-2 to TRBJ2-4, with a tentative D call TRBD2 (6 bases). The length of the CDR3 is 18 residues. V was clipped by 8 bases and J by 0 bases, with 23 bases between them. Germline CDR1 is SGHTA and CDR2 is FQGNSA. The CDR3 nucleotides read TGTGCCAGCCGCCTCCTGCGGGGAGGATCGTTAGCCAAAAACATTCAGTACTTC. Translated: CASRLLRGGSLAKNIQYF.

The table lists this clonotype with many counts. The gene calls are TRBV7-2 and TRBJ1-1; D is unresolved. Germline lookup yields CDR1 SGHTA and CDR2 FQGNSA. V was trimmed by 3 bases and J by 2 bases, leaving 10 bases between them. The CDR3 loop spans 14 amino acids. The CDR3, as DNA: TGTGCCAGCAGCTTTAGAGGGATTAACACTGAAGCTTTCTTT. Encoded protein: CASSFRGINTEAFF.

The chain links TRBV18 to TRBJ1-1; D is possibly TRBD1 (5 bases). Germline-derived CDR1 and CDR2 are KGHSH and LQKENI. V dropped 8 bases and J dropped 1 base, with 17 bases sitting between them. This CDR3 contains 15 residues. In nucleotides, the CDR3 is TGTGCCAGCCATCGGGGGGGTGTTACGAACACTGAAGCTTTCTTT. Amino acid sequence: CASHRGGVTNTEAFF.

This sequence joins TRBV30 and TRBJ2-3; 8 bases are a match to TRBD1. CDR3 length equals 16 residues. Trimming took 1 base from V and 2 from J; bases not matched to a gene: 8. Germline-derived CDR1 and CDR2 are GTSNPN and SVGIG (reference sequence). The CDR3 coding sequence is TGTGCCTGGAGTGCAGGACAGGGTTATTACACAGATACGCAGTATTTT. Translating gives CAWSAGQGYYTDTQYF.

This clonotype was seen ten or more times. The rearrangement joins TRBV7-2 to TRBJ1-2, with 11 bases aligning to TRBD1. V lost 5 bases and J lost 1; bases outside the gene matches: 6. Germline CDR1 SGHTA, CDR2 FQGNSA. The CDR3 runs to 16 residues. This CDR3 is CASSPRTGGYNYGYTF. As DNA, the CDR3 is TGTGCCAGCAGCCCCCGGACAGGGGGCTATAACTATGGCTACACCTTC.

J is TRBJ2-2 and V is TRBV18; D is unresolved. This CDR3 contains 15 residues. The V end lost 2 bases, the J end lost 6 bases, and 13 bases lay between the germline ends. Germline-derived CDR1 and CDR2 are KGHSH and LQKENI. The CDR3 region is CASSPAETPSGELFF. CDR3 nucleotides: TGTGCCAGCTCACCAGCCGAGACTCCCTCCGGGGAGCTGTTTTTT.

The J gene is TRBJ2-2, the V gene TRBV7-9; D unclear. Germline V gives CDR1 SEHNR, CDR2 FQNEAQ (reference sequence). The CDR3 covers 15 residues. V dropped 3 bases and J dropped 5 bases, with 13 bases sitting between them. The CDR3 bases are TGTGCCAGCAGCTTTGGGCAGGAAAGTACCGGGGAGCTGTTTTTT. Its translation is CASSFGQESTGELFF. The variable domain in full, with the rest retrieved from reference TRBV7-9 and TRBJ2-2, is DTGVSQNPRHKITKRGQNVTFRCDPISEHNRLYWYRQTLGQGPEFLTYFQNEAQLEKSRLLSDRFSAERPKGSFSTLEIQRTEQGDSAMYLCASSFGQESTGELFFGEGSRLTVL.